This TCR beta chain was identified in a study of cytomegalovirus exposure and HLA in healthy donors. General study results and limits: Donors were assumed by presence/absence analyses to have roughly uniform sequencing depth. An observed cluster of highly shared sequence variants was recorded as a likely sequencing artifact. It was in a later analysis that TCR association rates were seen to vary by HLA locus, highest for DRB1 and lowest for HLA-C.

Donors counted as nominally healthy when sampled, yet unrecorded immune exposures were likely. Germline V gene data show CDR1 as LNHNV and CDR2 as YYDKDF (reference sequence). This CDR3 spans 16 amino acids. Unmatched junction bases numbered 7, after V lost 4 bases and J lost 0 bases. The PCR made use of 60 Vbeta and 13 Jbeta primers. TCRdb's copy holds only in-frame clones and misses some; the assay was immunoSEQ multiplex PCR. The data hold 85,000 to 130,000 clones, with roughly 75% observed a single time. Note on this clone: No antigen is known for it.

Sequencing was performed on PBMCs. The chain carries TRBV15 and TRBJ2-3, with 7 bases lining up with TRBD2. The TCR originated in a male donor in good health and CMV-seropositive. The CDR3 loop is CATSKRRRGSTDTQYF. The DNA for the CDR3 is TGTGCCACCAGCAAACGAAGGCGGGGGAGCACAGATACGCAGTATTTT.